The rows below give T cell receptor beta chains drawn from one sample of a study of T cell responses to AZD1222 COVID-19 vaccine. Profiling relied on immunoSEQ multiplex PCR, and the TCRdb table lists in-frame clones only, not all of them. The sample records some 150,000 clones, approximately 78% being singletons. The starting material was peripheral blood, obtained on day 0 of MenACWY control vaccination. These receptors were taken from an adult in good health. CDR3s include the opening cysteine and the closing phenylalanine or tryptophan. The D gene is left open where the match is weak. Clone size is given for some rows only: seen once, a few or many times, or a class if the clone is expanded.

d_gene	v_gene	j_gene	abundance	CDR3nt	CDR3aa
.	TRBV5-6	TRBJ2-5	.	TGTGCCAGCAGCGTCCAAGAGACCCAGTACTTC	CASSVQETQYF
.	TRBV3-1/TRBV3-2	TRBJ1-4	.	TGTGCCAGCAGCCATATGGGGGGGCAGGAAAAACTGTTTTTT	CASSHMGGQEKLFF
.	TRBV7-9	TRBJ1-1	.	TGTGCCAGCAGCTTATTGCTATCAGGACAGATGAACACTGAAGCTTTCTTT	CASSLLLSGQMNTEAFF
TRBD1	TRBV19	TRBJ1-6	.	TGTGCCAGTAGTCCAACCACAGGGGGCCGCCATAATTCACCCCTCCACTTT	CASSPTTGGRHNSPLHF
TRBD2	TRBV3-1/TRBV3-2	TRBJ2-3	.	TGTGCCAGCAGCAAGAGCTTGGGGGGGGGTACAGATACGCAGTATTTT	CASSKSLGGGTDTQYF
TRBD1	TRBV7-9	TRBJ1-4	.	TGTGCCAGCAGCTCCCGGGACAGAACTAATGAAAAACTGTTTTTT	CASSSRDRTNEKLFF
.	TRBV4-2	TRBJ1-1	.	TGTGCCAGCAGCCACGGGGTTGGCGCATCAGCTTTCTTT	CASSHGVGASAFF
.	TRBV6-5	TRBJ1-6	once	TGTGCCAGCAGTCATCCGGCGAGTAATTCACCCCTCCACTTT	CASSHPASNSPLHF
TRBD1	TRBV5-1	TRBJ2-2	.	TGCGCCAGCAGCTTGGGCCCGGGGACAGGGGTCACCGGGGAGCTGTTTTTT	CASSLGPGTGVTGELFF
TRBD2	TRBV6-5	TRBJ2-1	.	TGTGCCAGCAGTTATCTAGCGGGTTACAATGAGCAGTTCTTC	CASSYLAGYNEQFF
.	TRBV5-4	TRBJ1-4	.	TGTGCCAGCAGCTCGATGGACGGGAATGAAAAACTGTTTTTT	CASSSMDGNEKLFF
TRBD1	TRBV5-1	TRBJ2-2	.	TGCGCCAGCAGCTCCGGACAGGGACTCAACACCGGGGAGCTGTTTTTT	CASSSGQGLNTGELFF
.	TRBV7-9	TRBJ2-5	.	TGTGCCAGCAGCTCCCCAGGGGGGTCGGTGAGCGAGACCCAGTACTTC	CASSSPGGSVSETQYF
.	TRBV9	TRBJ1-2	.	TGTGCCAGCAGCGCGCCACAAATTCACTATGGCTACACCTTC	CASSAPQIHYGYTF
TRBD1	TRBV3-1/TRBV3-2	TRBJ2-3	.	TGTGCCAGCAGCCAAGATTCGACAGGGCGCACAGATACGCAGTATTTT	CASSQDSTGRTDTQYF
TRBD1	TRBV28	TRBJ1-1	.	TGTGCCAGCAGTTTAGGCGGGAGGGGGCTGATGAACACTGAAGCTTTCTTT	CASSLGGRGLMNTEAFF
TRBD2	TRBV7-9	TRBJ2-4	.	TGTGCCAGCAGCCCACCCGGGACTAGTAGGAACATTCAGTACTTC	CASSPPGTSRNIQYF
.	TRBV9	TRBJ1-6	.	TGTGCCAGCAGCGCCACGGGGTTTAATTCACCCCTCCACTTT	CASSATGFNSPLHF
.	TRBV30	TRBJ1-1	.	TGTGCCTGGAGTGTACTTATTTCAGGGGAAGCTTTCTTT	CAWSVLISGEAFF
.	TRBV6-1	TRBJ2-3	once	TGTGCCAGCAGTGAGAGGAGTTCTCCAGATACGCAGTATTTT	CASSERSSPDTQYF
.	TRBV5-6	TRBJ1-1	.	TGTGCCAGCAGCTTACTGGGCGACAGTATGAACACTGAAGCTTTCTTT	CASSLLGDSMNTEAFF
TRBD1	TRBV5-1	TRBJ1-2	once	TGCGCCAGCAGCTTGGAAGGGACAGGAGAAGAGGGCTACACCTTC	CASSLEGTGEEGYTF
.	TRBV2	TRBJ1-2	.	TGTGCCAGCAGTGAATTGGGGGGTGGCTACACCTTC	CASSELGGGYTF
.	TRBV19	TRBJ1-5	.	TGTGCCAGTAGTATAGATGGGGGAAGCAATCAGCCCCAGCATTTT	CASSIDGGSNQPQHF
TRBD1	TRBV10-3	TRBJ1-1	.	TGTGCCATCAGTAGGACAGGCATGAACACTGAAGCTTTCTTT	CAISRTGMNTEAFF
.	TRBV30	TRBJ1-2	.	TGTGCCTGGAACGGTAACTATGGCTACACCTTC	CAWNGNYGYTF
.	TRBV15	TRBJ1-5	.	TGTGCCACCAGCAGAGGATGGGGCGTGAACAATCAGCCCCAGCATTTT	CATSRGWGVNNQPQHF
TRBD2	TRBV19	TRBJ2-1	.	TGTGCCAGTAGTATATCCAGCGGGGTCTACAATGAGCAGTTCTTC	CASSISSGVYNEQFF
.	TRBV7-2	TRBJ2-7	.	TGTGCCAGCAGGACACACTACGAGCAGTACTTC	CASRTHYEQYF
.	TRBV21-1	TRBJ1-1	.	TGTGCCAGCAGCAAAGGGAGGAGAGATGAAGCTTTCTTT	CASSKGRRDEAFF
.	TRBV5-4	TRBJ1-4	.	TGTGCCAGCAGCGTGGAGGCGACAGATAATGAAAAACTGTTTTTT	CASSVEATDNEKLFF
TRBD1	TRBV7-8	TRBJ1-2	.	TGTGCCAGCAGCTTGGCAGGGGGACCCCATGGCTACACCTTC	CASSLAGGPHGYTF
.	TRBV29-1	TRBJ2-2	.	TGCAGCGTTCGGGTCACCGGGGAGCTGTTTTTT	CSVRVTGELFF
.	TRBV4-1	TRBJ1-6	.	TGCGCCAGCAGCCAAGACCCGGGATTCTATAATTCACCCCTCCACTTT	CASSQDPGFYNSPLHF
.	TRBV6-5	TRBJ1-1	once	TGTGCCAGCAGTTCGATTCTATCGGGAGCTTTCTTT	CASSSILSGAFF
.	TRBV5-1	TRBJ1-4	once	TGCGCCAGCAGCTTGGTTGGGGGCGAAAATGAAAAACTGTTTTTT	CASSLVGGENEKLFF
.	TRBV7-9	TRBJ1-6	.	TGTGCCAGCAGAACAGGGTCTTCGTATAATTCACCCCTCCACTTT	CASRTGSSYNSPLHF
TRBD1	TRBV6-6	TRBJ1-5	.	TGTGCCAGCAGTGCCCCCACAGGGGCTGATCAGCCCCAGCATTTT	CASSAPTGADQPQHF
TRBD1	TRBV6-6	TRBJ2-7	.	TGTGCCAGCACCTCCGGACAGGGGGGTCGCGAGCAGTACTTC	CASTSGQGGREQYF
TRBD1	TRBV7-9	TRBJ2-1	.	TGTGCCAGCAGCTTGGGACAGGGTATCCATGAGCAGTTCTTC	CASSLGQGIHEQFF
.	TRBV18	TRBJ2-4	.	TGTGCCAGCTCACCACTTTCCCTTCAAGTCAAAAACATTCAGTACTTC	CASSPLSLQVKNIQYF
.	TRBV5-1	TRBJ1-2	.	TGCGCCAGCAGCGACAGTCTCTATGGCTACACCTTC	CASSDSLYGYTF
TRBD2	TRBV7-9	TRBJ2-7	.	TGTGCCAGCAGCGCGGGGGTTAGCTCCTACGAGCAGTACTTC	CASSAGVSSYEQYF
TRBD1	TRBV7-8	TRBJ1-2	.	TGTGCCAGCAGCACCCTTGGACAGGACGGAGGAGGCTACACCTTC	CASSTLGQDGGGYTF
.	TRBV12-5	TRBJ2-2	.	TGTGCTAGTGCCCCCGGGATCAGTTCCGGGGAGCTGTTTTTT	CASAPGISSGELFF
.	TRBV10-3	TRBJ1-6	.	TGTGCCATCAGTGAGTCCCGGGTATCCTATAATTCACCCCTCCACTTT	CAISESRVSYNSPLHF
.	TRBV19	TRBJ2-2	.	TGTGCCAGTAGTCATGGGGTTAGTAGAACCGGGGAGCTGTTTTTT	CASSHGVSRTGELFF
.	TRBV19	TRBJ2-3	.	TGTGCCAGTAGTAACCCTCCGAAAGATACGCAGTATTTT	CASSNPPKDTQYF
TRBD1	TRBV30	TRBJ1-2	.	TGTGCCTGGACTCTAGGGGGCGGCTACACCTTC	CAWTLGGGYTF
.	TRBV27	TRBJ1-2	few	TGTGCCAGCAGTTTATCCAGGCGGGCAGCGTCTAGGTATGGCTACACCTTC	CASSLSRRAASRYGYTF
.	TRBV4-1	TRBJ1-1	few	TGCGCCAGCAGCCCTATCGCGACAGGTAGTACTGAAGCTTTCTTT	CASSPIATGSTEAFF
.	TRBV28	TRBJ1-2	.	TGTGCCAGCAGTTCCCCTGGCGGGGCCGTGACTGGCTACACCTTC	CASSSPGGAVTGYTF
TRBD2	TRBV20-1	TRBJ2-5	.	TGCAGTGCTAGTCGCTTAGCGGGGTTCCAAGAGACCCAGTACTTC	CSASRLAGFQETQYF
.	TRBV28	TRBJ2-5	few	TGTGCCAGCAGTTTTGTCGGGGCTGAGAAAGAGACCCAGTACTTC	CASSFVGAEKETQYF
.	TRBV2	TRBJ1-2	.	TGTGCCAGCAGCCCCGGACAGTTCAACTATGGCTACACCTTC	CASSPGQFNYGYTF
.	TRBV21-1	TRBJ1-5	.	TGTGCCAGCAGCGCCCGACAGGGCAGGTGGAATCAGCCCCAGCATTTT	CASSARQGRWNQPQHF
TRBD1	TRBV7-9	TRBJ2-3	.	TGTGCCAGCAGCTTAACCGACAGGGGGCAGATAGGAGATACGCAGTATTTT	CASSLTDRGQIGDTQYF
.	TRBV5-4	TRBJ1-1	.	TGTGCCAGCAGCTTGTTCCAGCACACTGAAGCTTTCTTT	CASSLFQHTEAFF